Below are 9 T cell receptor beta chains sequenced from a single sample in a study of CD8 T cells in Susac syndrome. A quantity of about 0.45 to 1 ug RNA underwent reverse transcription using random hexamers. TCRdb processed the immunoSEQ multiplex PCR reads anew with MiXCR; each CDR3 protein has one entry. Counted here are 90,000 to 110,000 distinct CDR3 sequences, less than 97% occurring once; the ten biggest clones make up around 0.1%. The specimen sequenced was CD4+ T cells from PBMCs. These receptors were taken from a human donor in good health.

The chain has TRBV5-1 and TRBJ1-2; D is undetermined. The germline CDR1 and CDR2 sequences are SGHRS and YFSETQ. Trimming cost V 0 bases and J 5 bases, with 11 bases left between them. CDR3 length equals 14 residues. CDR3 sequence: CASSLDPGPYGYTF. CDR3 nucleotides: TGCGCCAGCAGCTTGGATCCAGGTCCATATGGCTACACCTTC. The full variable domain, in which reference TRBV5-1 and TRBJ1-2 provide the parts outside the CDR3, is KAGVTQTPRYLIKTRGQQVTLSCSPISGHRSVSWYQQTPGQGLQFLFEYFSETQRNKGNFPGRFSGRQFSNSRSEMNVSTLELGDSALYLCASSLDPGPYGYTFGSGTRLTVV.

The genes are TRBV12-3 or TRBV12-4 and TRBJ1-2; 8 nucleotides line up with TRBD1. CDR3 length: 15 residues. The J segment lost 5 bases and the V segment lost 3 bases, leaving 8 bases of the junction unmatched. This CDR3 reads CASSFLDRAGYGYTF. The CDR3, as DNA: TGTGCCAGCAGTTTCCTGGACAGGGCTGGTTATGGCTACACCTTC.

This clonotype was found once. This sequence joins TRBV2 and TRBJ1-4, with D hard to call. The CDR3 contains 14 residues. CDR1 and CDR2 from the germline V gene are SNHLY and FYNNEI. V lost 5 bases and J lost 4, with 11 bases in between. The CDR3 DNA reads as TGTGCCAGCAGTTACAACACGCTTAATGAAAAACTGTTTTTT. It is translated as CASSYNTLNEKLFF.

CDR3 DNA sequence: TGTGCCAGCAGTGAATTCAGGGGGGGAACCTACGAGCAGTACTTC. This sequence encodes CASSEFRGGTYEQYF. This chain links TRBV25-1 with TRBJ2-7; D may be TRBD1 or TRBD2 (7 bases each). Germline-derived CDR1 and CDR2 are MGHDK and SYGVNS. The CDR3 is made up of 15 amino acids. Deletions cut 1 base from V and 2 bases from J, with 12 bases between.

The chain is built from TRBV6-2 or TRBV6-3 and TRBJ2-4; 9 bases agree with TRBD2. The CDR3 sequence is 16 residues long. Germline trimming cut 6 bases from V and 3 bases from J; bases unmatched to any gene: 9. Germline lookup yields CDR1 MNHEY and CDR2 SVGEGT. The CDR3 loop is CASSPVRLADKNIQYF. The CDR3 coding sequence is TGTGCCAGCAGCCCGGTTAGACTAGCGGACAAAAACATTCAGTACTTC.

The chain carries TRBV9 and TRBJ2-7, with 7 bases identical to TRBD1. Germline CDR1 is SGDLS and CDR2 is YYNGEE. Trimming at V came to 0 bases and at J to 7 bases, leaving 10 bases not matched to a gene. The CDR3 loop spans 15 amino acids. The CDR3 sequence is CASSVAGTGVGEQYF. As DNA, the CDR3 is TGTGCCAGCAGCGTAGCCGGCACAGGGGTCGGGGAGCAGTACTTC. Full variable domain (remainder filled in from reference TRBV9 and TRBJ2-7): DSGVTQTPKHLITATGQRVTLRCSPRSGDLSVYWYQQSLDQGLQFLIQYYNGEERAKGNILERFSAQQFPDLHSELNLSSLELGDSALYFCASSVAGTGVGEQYFGPGTRLTVT.

The rearrangement links TRBV20-1 to TRBJ2-7, with 10 bases identical to TRBD1. Germline V gene data show CDR1 as DFQATT and CDR2 as SNEGSKA (reference sequence). After removal of 7 bases from V and 2 bases from J, the junction contained 5 bases not matched to a gene. The CDR3 has 13 amino acids. The CDR3 nucleotides read TGCAGTGTCCCGGGACAGGGGCCCTACGAGCAGTACTTC. This translates into CSVPGQGPYEQYF.

The genes are TRBV13 and TRBJ1-4, with TRBD1 identical over 7 bases. Trimming at V came to 5 bases and at J to 5 bases, leaving 11 bases not matched to a gene. Per the germline V gene, CDR1 is PRHDT and CDR2 is FYEKMQ (reference sequence). CDR3 length: 16 amino acids. As DNA, the CDR3 is TGTGCCAGCAGCACTGGACAGGCCGCAGCCAATGAAAAACTGTTTTTT. It codes for CASSTGQAAANEKLFF.

This CDR3 reads CASSVEPGQGVYEQYF. CDR3 DNA sequence: TGTGCCAGCAGCGTAGAACCGGGACAGGGGGTATACGAGCAGTACTTC. The V call is TRBV9, the J call TRBJ2-7; 11 bases line up with TRBD1. Germline-derived CDR1 and CDR2 are SGDLS and YYNGEE. The J segment lost 4 bases and the V segment lost 0 bases, leaving 6 bases of the junction unmatched. This CDR3 comprises 16 residues.